What follows are 7 T cell receptor beta chains derived from one specimen sequenced in a study of graft-versus-host responses after intestinal transplantation. Sequencing used immunoSEQ multiplex PCR; TCRdb keeps in-frame clones, though not all of them. Of 15,000 to 20,000 clones listed, 88% are singletons. This sample comprised PBMCs, obtained about 110 days after intestinal transplant. The receptor source for this set is a human patient who received an intestinal transplant, so some T cells may come from the graft donor.

The V and J genes are TRBV2 and TRBJ1-4; TRBD1 agrees at 8 bases. Germline-derived CDR1 and CDR2 are SNHLY and FYNNEI. The CDR3 spans 13 residues. V shed 4 bases, J shed 13 bases, and the junction held 8 bases outside the gene matches. The CDR3 region has the DNA TGTGCCAGCAGTGGTACAGGGGGGTCGGGACTGTTTTTT. Amino acids: CASSGTGGSGLFF. Complete variable domain (other parts from reference TRBV2 and TRBJ1-4): EPEVTQTPSHQVTQMGQEVILRCVPISNHLYFYWYRQILGQKVEFLVSFYNNEISEKSEIFDDQFSVERPDGSNFTLKIRSTKLEDSAMYFCASSGTGGSGLFFGSGTQLSVL.

V is TRBV28 and J is TRBJ1-1; D perhaps matches TRBD1 (6 bases). V was cut by 8 bases and J by 6 bases, with 7 bases left in between. Germline V gene lookup returns CDR1 MDHEN and CDR2 SYDVKM. This CDR3 contains 10 residues. The CDR3 DNA reads TGTGCCAGCGGGGGCGCTGAAGCTTTCTTT. This codes for CASGGAEAFF.

This clone was recorded once. The rearrangement links TRBV7-2 to TRBJ2-7; D is unresolved. Per the germline V gene, CDR1 is SGHTA and CDR2 is FQGNSA. The CDR3 has 17 residues. V lost 1 base and J 3 bases, leaving 19 bases between the germline ends. CDR3 nucleotides: TGTGCCAGCAGCTTAGGGGTAGCATCGGTCGTATACTACGAGCAGTACTTC. Translation gives CASSLGVASVVYYEQYF.

CDR3 amino acids: CASRSTSEEQFF. The CDR3 nucleotides are TGTGCCAGCAGGTCGACTAGCGAGGAGCAGTTCTTC. This sequence joins TRBV28 and TRBJ2-1; 8 bases map to TRBD2. V was clipped by 6 bases and J by 10 bases; unmatched bases: 5. CDR3 length: 12 amino acids. In germline, CDR1 is MDHEN, CDR2 SYDVKM.

This clone was seen more than once but under ten times. The CDR3 DNA reads as TGTGCCAGCAGTGCCGTAGGGACAGGGGCAGTCGGACTGTTTTTT. Translating gives CASSAVGTGAVGLFF. The chain employs TRBV6-1 and TRBJ1-4, with 10 bases lining up with TRBD1. The junction had 12 bases not matched to a gene; V was cut back by 4 bases and J by 13 bases. The CDR3 totals 15 residues. Germline CDR1 and CDR2: MNHNS and SASEGT.

The V gene is TRBV29-1, the J gene TRBJ2-1, with TRBD1 matching 7 bases. Germline CDR1 is SQVTM and CDR2 is ANQGSEA. The V gene end was trimmed by 3 bases and the J gene end by 2 bases; junction bases not matched to a gene: 4. CDR3 length equals 14 residues. CDR3 amino acids: CSVEKGGAYNEQFF. CDR3 bases: TGCAGCGTTGAGAAAGGGGGCGCCTACAATGAGCAGTTCTTC.

This clone appeared once. The chain carries TRBV14 and TRBJ2-7; D unresolved. This CDR3 has 14 amino acids. Trimming removed 0 bases from V and 1 base from J, with 7 bases in between. Germline CDR1 reads SGHDN; CDR2 reads FVKESK. The CDR3: CASSQEFWSYEQYF. Written as DNA, the CDR3 is TGTGCCAGCAGCCAAGAGTTCTGGTCCTACGAGCAGTACTTC.